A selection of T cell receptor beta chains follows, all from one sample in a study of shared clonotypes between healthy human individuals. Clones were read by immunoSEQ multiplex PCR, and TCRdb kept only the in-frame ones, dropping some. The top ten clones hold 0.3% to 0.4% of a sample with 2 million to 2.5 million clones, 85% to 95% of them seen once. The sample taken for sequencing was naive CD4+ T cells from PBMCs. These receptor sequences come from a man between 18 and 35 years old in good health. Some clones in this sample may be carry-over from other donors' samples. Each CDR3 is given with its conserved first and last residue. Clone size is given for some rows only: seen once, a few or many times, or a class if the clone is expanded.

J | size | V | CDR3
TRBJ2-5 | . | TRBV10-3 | CAIRTEEYF
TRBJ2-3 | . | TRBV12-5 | CASGRGQSTDTQYF
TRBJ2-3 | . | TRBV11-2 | CASSTKVQREITDTQYF
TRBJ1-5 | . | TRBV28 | CARLSNQPQHF
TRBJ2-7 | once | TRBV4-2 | CASSQDRRLAGVAYF
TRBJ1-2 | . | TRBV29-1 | CSVLTGGDYGYTF
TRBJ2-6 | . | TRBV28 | CASSLPGQAMFGANVLTF
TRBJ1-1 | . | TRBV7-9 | CASSLVGDTEAFF
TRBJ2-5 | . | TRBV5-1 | CASSLKGPSEETQYF
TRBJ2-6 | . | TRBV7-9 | CASSVGGSGTLSGANVLTF
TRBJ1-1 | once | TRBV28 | CASSLHSPAGARGEAFF
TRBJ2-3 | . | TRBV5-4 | CASSLAGGIAGGPADTQYF